The 12 T cell receptor beta chains below come from one sample, sequenced in a study of CD8 T cells in Susac syndrome. With random hexamers, roughly 0.45 to 1 ug RNA was reverse transcribed. TCRdb itself ran the immunoSEQ multiplex PCR reads through MiXCR, one entry per CDR3 protein. The profile shows 150,000 to 200,000 distinct CDR3 sequences, approximately 94% of them singletons. Sequencing was done on a sample of CD4+ T cells from PBMCs. Source of these receptors: a human donor with multiple sclerosis.

This clonotype appeared once. The V gene is TRBV9, the J gene TRBJ1-6; D is perhaps TRBD1 (5 bases). The CDR3 is 15 amino acids. Germline V CDR1 and CDR2: SGDLS, YYNGEE. The V gene lost 1 base and the J gene lost 3 bases, with 8 bases spanning the gap. The CDR3 DNA is TGTGCCAGCAGCGTAAGTGGGGGCTATAATTCACCCCTCCACTTT. Its protein is CASSVSGGYNSPLHF.

The V call is TRBV25-1, the J call TRBJ1-2; TRBD1 matches at 9 bases. The CDR3 is made up of 18 amino acids. The J segment lost 6 bases and the V segment lost 2 bases, leaving 16 bases of the junction unmatched. Germline V gene sequence: CDR1 MGHDK, CDR2 SYGVNS. The CDR3 is CASSERFWGTGPGHGYTF. As DNA, the CDR3 is TGTGCCAGCAGTGAAAGATTTTGGGGGACAGGGCCTGGACATGGCTACACCTTC.

The chain recombines TRBV29-1 with TRBJ1-2; D is unresolved. Trimming removed 6 bases at V and 6 bases at J, with 11 bases between. This CDR3 region has 11 residues. Germline V gene data show CDR1 as SQVTM and CDR2 as ANQGSEA. CDR3 bases: TGCAGCGTGGTTGCCTTAGATGGCTACACCTTC. Translation gives CSVVALDGYTF. Complete variable domain (other parts from reference TRBV29-1 and TRBJ1-2): SAVISQKPSRDICQRGTSLTIQCQVDSQVTMMFWYRQQPGQSLTLIATANQGSEATYESGFVIDKFPISRPNLTFSTLTVSNMSPEDSSIYLCSVVALDGYTFGSGTRLTVV.

The V call is TRBV28, the J call TRBJ2-7; the match to TRBD1 covers 7 bases. The CDR3 sequence is 11 residues long. J lost 7 bases, V lost 9 bases, and 6 bases had no gene match. Germline V gene data show CDR1 as MDHEN and CDR2 as SYDVKM. CDR3 in DNA: TGTGCCAGTACAGACAGGGCGGAGCAGTACTTC. Amino acid sequence: CASTDRAEQYF. The full variable domain, completed using reference TRBV28 and TRBJ2-7, is DVKVTQSSRYLVKRTGEKVFLECVQDMDHENMFWYRQDPGLGLRLIYFSYDVKMKEKGDIPEGYSVSREKKERFSLILESASTNQTSMYLCASTDRAEQYFGPGTRLTVT.

The chain couples TRBV18 to TRBJ2-7, with 8 positions matching TRBD1. This CDR3 region has 16 residues. V was pared by 2 bases and J by 1 base, with 7 bases of the junction left unmatched. The V gene's germline CDR1 is KGHSH and CDR2 LQKENI. CDR3 loop: CASSPGPGTGSYEQYF. DNA for the CDR3: TGTGCCAGCTCACCAGGACCCGGGACAGGATCCTACGAGCAGTACTTC.

This rearrangement joins TRBV27 to TRBJ1-1; 7 bases map to TRBD1. Unmatched junction bases numbered 6, after V lost 3 bases and J lost 5 bases. CDR1 and CDR2 from the germline V gene are MNHEY and SMNVEV (reference sequence). The CDR3 length is 14 residues. This chain's CDR3 is CASSFVQGVTEAFF. Here the CDR3 DNA reads TGTGCCAGCAGTTTTGTGCAGGGGGTGACTGAAGCTTTCTTT.

V usage is TRBV18 and J usage is TRBJ2-5, with a tentative D call TRBD1 (7 bases). The CDR3 totals 16 residues. V was shortened by 1 base and J by 2 bases, with 14 bases between the two germline ends. Per germline, CDR1 KGHSH and CDR2 LQKENI. The DNA for the CDR3 is TGTGCCAGCTCACCACGGAGGGGGCCCTTACAAGAGACCCAGTACTTC. This sequence encodes CASSPRRGPLQETQYF. Looking up the rest from reference TRBV18 and TRBJ2-5 gives the full variable domain: NAGVMQNPRHLVRRRGQEARLRCSPMKGHSHVYWYRQLPEEGLKFMVYLQKENIIDESGMPKERFSAEFPKEGPSILRIQQVVRGDSAAYFCASSPRRGPLQETQYFGPGTRLLVL.

The V gene is TRBV9, the J gene TRBJ2-5; D is unresolved. V lost 4 bases, J lost 4 bases, and 17 bases lay in between. Looked up from germline, CDR1 is SGDLS and CDR2 is YYNGEE. The CDR3 runs to 15 residues. The CDR3 loop reads CASSPRPSPGETQYF. The CDR3 bases are TGTGCCAGCAGCCCAAGACCGAGTCCAGGAGAGACCCAGTACTTC. Full variable domain (remainder filled in from reference TRBV9 and TRBJ2-5): DSGVTQTPKHLITATGQRVTLRCSPRSGDLSVYWYQQSLDQGLQFLIQYYNGEERAKGNILERFSAQQFPDLHSELNLSSLELGDSALYFCASSPRPSPGETQYFGPGTRLLVL.

This chain uses TRBV12-3 or TRBV12-4 with TRBJ2-7; D not resolved. Trimming took off 5 bases at V and 6 bases at J, with 8 bases between the two ends. The CDR3 totals 11 residues. CDR3 region: CASSNHREQYF. In DNA form, the CDR3 reads TGTGCCAGCAGTAACCACCGCGAGCAGTACTTC.

The V call is TRBV5-1, the J call TRBJ1-2; 7 nucleotides align to TRBD1. After removal of 4 bases from V and 6 bases from J, the junction contained 15 bases not matched to a gene. CDR3 length: 16 residues. Per germline, CDR1 SGHRS and CDR2 YFSETQ. CDR3 in DNA: TGCGCCAGCAGCGGCTACGAGACAGGGCTCGGTGATGGCTACACCTTC. Translating it yields CASSGYETGLGDGYTF.

This clonotype was detected once. The chain links TRBV30 to TRBJ1-4; 7 bases agree with TRBD1. Unmatched junction bases numbered 17, after V lost 2 bases and J lost 11 bases. From germline, CDR1 is GTSNPN and CDR2 SVGIG (reference sequence). The CDR3 has 16 amino acids. CDR3 amino acids: CAWSRGLGVYSGKLFF. The CDR3 coding sequence is TGTGCCTGGAGTAGGGGGCTCGGGGTGTATTCCGGGAAACTGTTTTTT. The variable domain in full, completed from reference TRBV30 and TRBJ1-4, reads SQTIHQWPATLVQPVGSPLSLECTVEGTSNPNLYWYRQAAGRGLQLLFYSVGIGQISSEVPQNLSASRPQDRQFILSSKKLLLSDSGFYLCAWSRGLGVYSGKLFFGSGTQLSVL.

In this sample, this clonotype turned up once. The chain employs TRBV7-8 and TRBJ1-2; D is unresolved. Deletions cut 3 bases from V and 6 bases from J, with 11 bases between. CDR3 size: 13 residues. The V gene's germline CDR1 is SGHVS and CDR2 FQNEAQ. In DNA, the CDR3 is TGTGCCAGCAGCTTGCCGGCTGCGAATGGCTACACCTTC. Encoded protein: CASSLPAANGYTF.